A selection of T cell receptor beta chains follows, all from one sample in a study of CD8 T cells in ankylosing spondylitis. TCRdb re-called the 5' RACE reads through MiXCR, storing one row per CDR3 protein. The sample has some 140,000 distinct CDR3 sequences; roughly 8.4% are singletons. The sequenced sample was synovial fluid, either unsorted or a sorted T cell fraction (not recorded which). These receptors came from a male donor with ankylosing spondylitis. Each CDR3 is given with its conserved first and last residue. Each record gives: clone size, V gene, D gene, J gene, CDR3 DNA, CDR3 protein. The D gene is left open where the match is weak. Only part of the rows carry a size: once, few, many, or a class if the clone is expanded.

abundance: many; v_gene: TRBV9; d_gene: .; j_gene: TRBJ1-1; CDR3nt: TGTGCCAGCAGCGTACAGGTAGAGAACACTGAAGCTTTCTTT; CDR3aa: CASSVQVENTEAFF
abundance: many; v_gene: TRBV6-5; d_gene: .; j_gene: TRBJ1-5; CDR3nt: TGTGCCAGCGACAAACGGCCCCAGCATTTT; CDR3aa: CASDKRPQHF
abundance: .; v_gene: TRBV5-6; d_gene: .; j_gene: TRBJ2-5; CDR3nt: TGTGCCAGCAGCTTCGGTCCGGGAAAGAGAGAGACCCAGTACTTC; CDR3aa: CASSFGPGKRETQYF
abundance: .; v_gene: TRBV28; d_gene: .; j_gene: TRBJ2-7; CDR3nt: TGTGCCAGCAGTTCCCCTGGGGACACAGCTACCTACGAGCAGTACTTC; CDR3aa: CASSSPGDTATYEQYF
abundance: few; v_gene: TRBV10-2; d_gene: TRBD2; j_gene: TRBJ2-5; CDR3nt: TGCGCCAGCGGACTAGCGGGGACCCAAGAGACCCAGTACTTC; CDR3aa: CASGLAGTQETQYF
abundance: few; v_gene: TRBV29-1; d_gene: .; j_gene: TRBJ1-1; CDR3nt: TGCAGCGCCTCACGAAGGGGGGGCACTGAAGCTTTCTTT; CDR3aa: CSASRRGGTEAFF
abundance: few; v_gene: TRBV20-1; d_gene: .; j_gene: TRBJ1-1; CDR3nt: TGCAGTGCCGCCAGGGTGAACACTGAAGCTTTCTTT; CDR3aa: CSAARVNTEAFF
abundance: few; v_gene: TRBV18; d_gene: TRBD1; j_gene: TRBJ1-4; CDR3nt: TGTGCCAGCTCCCAGGGACAGGGGGCCTGGAATGAAAAACTGTTTTTT; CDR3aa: CASSQGQGAWNEKLFF
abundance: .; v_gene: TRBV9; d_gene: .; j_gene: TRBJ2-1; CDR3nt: TGTGCCAGCAGCGTTGGGATGAATTACAATGAGCAGTTCTTC; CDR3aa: CASSVGMNYNEQFF
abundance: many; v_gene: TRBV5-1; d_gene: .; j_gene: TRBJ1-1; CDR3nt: TGCGCCAGCAGCTTGGTGACAAACACTGAAGCTTTCTTT; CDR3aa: CASSLVTNTEAFF
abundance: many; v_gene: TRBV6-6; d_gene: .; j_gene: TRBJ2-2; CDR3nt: TGTGCCAGCAGTTCTACGAACACCGGGGAGCTGTTTTTT; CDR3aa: CASSSTNTGELFF
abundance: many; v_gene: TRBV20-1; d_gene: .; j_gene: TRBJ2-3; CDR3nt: TGCAGTGCACCCCGAGACAGCACAGATACGCAGTATTTT; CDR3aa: CSAPRDSTDTQYF
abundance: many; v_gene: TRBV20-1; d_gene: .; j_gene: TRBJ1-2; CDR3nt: TGCAGTGCGCCGACCGGGACCGATCACTATGGCTACACCTTC; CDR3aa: CSAPTGTDHYGYTF
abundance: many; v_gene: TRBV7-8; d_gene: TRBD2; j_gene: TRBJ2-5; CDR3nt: TGTGCCAGCAGCTTAATCCTAGCGGGGGGTCAAGAGACCCAGTACTTC; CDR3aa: CASSLILAGGQETQYF
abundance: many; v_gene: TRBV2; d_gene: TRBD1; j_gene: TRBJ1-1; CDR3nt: TGTGCCAGCAGAAGGACAGGGCCCGACACTGAAGCTTTCTTT; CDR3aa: CASRRTGPDTEAFF
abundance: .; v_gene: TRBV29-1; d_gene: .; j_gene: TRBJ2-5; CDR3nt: TGCAGCGTGTACAGGGTTGGACAAGAGACCCAGTACTTC; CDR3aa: CSVYRVGQETQYF
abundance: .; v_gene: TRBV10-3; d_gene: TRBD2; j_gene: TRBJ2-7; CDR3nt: TGTGCCATGGGACTAGCGGGAGGAAACGAGCAGTACTTC; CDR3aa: CAMGLAGGNEQYF
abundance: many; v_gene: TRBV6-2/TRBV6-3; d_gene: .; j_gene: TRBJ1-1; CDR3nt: TGTGCCAGCAGTTACCGTTGGGGGGTAAATGAAGCTTTCTTT; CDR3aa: CASSYRWGVNEAFF
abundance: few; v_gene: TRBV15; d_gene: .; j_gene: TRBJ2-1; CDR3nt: TGTGCCACCAGCGAGGGCCAGAGTGGGGGCCGTGAGCAGTTCTTC; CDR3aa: CATSEGQSGGREQFF
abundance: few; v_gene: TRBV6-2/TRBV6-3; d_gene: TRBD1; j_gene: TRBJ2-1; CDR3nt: TGTGCCAGCAGCCGACGACAGGGGGCTTACAATGAGCAGTTCTTC; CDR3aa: CASSRRQGAYNEQFF
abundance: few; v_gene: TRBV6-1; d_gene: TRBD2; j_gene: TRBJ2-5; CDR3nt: TGTGCCAGCAGCCCACCCCCAGGGACTAGCGGGGGACGTCAAGAGACCCAGTACTTC; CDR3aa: CASSPPPGTSGGRQETQYF
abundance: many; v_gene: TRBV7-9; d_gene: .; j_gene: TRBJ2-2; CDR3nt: TGTGCCAGCAGCATAAGGGCCGGATCCGGGGAGCTGTTTTTT; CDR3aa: CASSIRAGSGELFF
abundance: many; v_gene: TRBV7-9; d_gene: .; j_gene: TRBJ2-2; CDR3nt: TGTGCCAGCAGCCTTTCTGAAACCGGGGAGCTGTTTTTT; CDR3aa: CASSLSETGELFF
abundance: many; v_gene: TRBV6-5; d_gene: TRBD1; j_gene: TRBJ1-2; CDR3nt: TGTGCCAGCAGTTACCTAGACAGGGCGGATGGCTACACCTTC; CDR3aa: CASSYLDRADGYTF
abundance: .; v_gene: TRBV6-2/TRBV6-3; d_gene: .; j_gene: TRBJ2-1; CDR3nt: TGTGCCAGCAGCCAATTCCGCAATGAGCAGTTCTTC; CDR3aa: CASSQFRNEQFF
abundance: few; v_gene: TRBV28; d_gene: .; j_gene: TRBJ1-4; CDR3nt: TGTGCCAGCAGTTTATCGGGCCATAATGAAAAACTGTTTTTT; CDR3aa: CASSLSGHNEKLFF
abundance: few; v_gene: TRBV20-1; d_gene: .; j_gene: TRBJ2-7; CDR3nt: TGCAGTGCTAGATCGGGGCGCTTACTCTACGAGCAGTACTTC; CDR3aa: CSARSGRLLYEQYF
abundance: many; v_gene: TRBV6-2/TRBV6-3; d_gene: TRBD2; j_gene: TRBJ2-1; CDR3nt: TGTGCCAGCAGTTCGGCTAGCGGGAGTTACAATGAGCAGTTCTTC; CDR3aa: CASSSASGSYNEQFF
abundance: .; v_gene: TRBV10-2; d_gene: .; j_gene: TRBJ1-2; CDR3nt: TGCGCCAGCAGGAGGATTGGCATGCGGGAGAATGGCTACACCTTC; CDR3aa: CASRRIGMRENGYTF
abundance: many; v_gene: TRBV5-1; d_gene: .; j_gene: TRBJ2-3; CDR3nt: TGCGCCAGCAGCCTAGGGGGTTTAACAGATACGCAGTATTTT; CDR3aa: CASSLGGLTDTQYF